What follows are 21 T cell receptor beta chains derived from one specimen sequenced in a study of T-cell reconstitution after alpha-beta-depleted transplantation in children. The TCRbeta library incorporated unique molecular identifiers. MiXCR, applied by TCRdb to the PCR reads, yields one record per CDR3 protein. The sample consists of 250,000 to 400,000 distinct CDR3 sequences, about a quarter of them appearing once. The specimen was PBMCs, mostly from graft donor cells, collected 180 days after TCRalphabeta/CD19-depleted stem cell transplant. The receptors come from a male patient aged 10 to 17 who had a stem cell transplant for acute lymphoblastic leukemia, so the T cells may come from the graft donor.

The chain links TRBV2 to TRBJ1-1; unclear D gene. Trimming left V 4 bases short and J 0 bases short, with 6 bases between. The CDR3 contains 13 residues. Germline V gene data show CDR1 as SNHLY and CDR2 as FYNNEI. The CDR3 spells CASSGHLNTEAFF. In DNA form, the CDR3 reads TGTGCCAGCAGTGGACATTTGAACACTGAAGCTTTCTTT.

This chain connects TRBV7-9 to TRBJ2-7; 7 bases agree with TRBD1. The trim removed 4 bases at V and 12 bases at J, leaving 12 bases unmatched. Germline V CDR1 and CDR2: SEHNR, FQNEAQ (reference sequence). This CDR3 is 13 amino acids long. As DNA, the CDR3 is TGTGCCAGCAGCTCACGGACAGGAAGGAGGATGTACTTC. It is translated as CASSSRTGRRMYF.

The count of this clonotype is one. This rearrangement joins TRBV7-9 to TRBJ2-3, with D possibly matching TRBD2 (6 bases). There are 15 residues in the CDR3. Per germline, CDR1 SEHNR and CDR2 FQNEAQ (reference sequence). Trimming stripped 5 bases from V and 0 bases from J, with 12 bases between. CDR3 in amino acids: CASSQLSGSTDTQYF. DNA of the CDR3: TGTGCCAGCAGCCAGCTCAGCGGGAGCACAGATACGCAGTATTTT. The variable domain in full, completed from reference TRBV7-9 and TRBJ2-3, reads DTGVSQNPRHKITKRGQNVTFRCDPISEHNRLYWYRQTLGQGPEFLTYFQNEAQLEKSRLLSDRFSAERPKGSFSTLEIQRTEQGDSAMYLCASSQLSGSTDTQYFGPGTRLTVL.

The rearrangement uses TRBV7-6 and TRBJ2-1; 9 nucleotides agree with TRBD1. Per the germline V gene, CDR1 is SGHVS and CDR2 is FNYEAQ. The CDR3 runs to 16 residues. Unmatched junction bases numbered 9, after V lost 5 bases and J lost 4 bases. The CDR3 loop is CASSDTQGAVYNEQFF. DNA for the CDR3: TGTGCCAGCAGCGACACACAGGGGGCGGTATACAATGAGCAGTTCTTC. The entire variable domain, with the rest obtained from reference TRBV7-6 and TRBJ2-1, is as follows: GAGVSQSPRYKVTKRGQDVALRCDPISGHVSLYWYRQALGQGPEFLTYFNYEAQQDKSGLPNDRFSAERPEGSISTLTIQRTEQRDSAMYRCASSDTQGAVYNEQFFGPGTRLTVL.

V is TRBV2 and J is TRBJ2-1; maybe TRBD2 (6 bases). V was pared by 8 bases and J by 0 bases, with 17 bases between. This CDR3 has 16 amino acids. The germline CDR1 and CDR2 sequences are SNHLY and FYNNEI. The chain's CDR3 is CASCFLLASSYNEQFF. DNA for the CDR3: TGTGCCAGCTGTTTCCTACTAGCCAGCTCCTACAATGAGCAGTTCTTC.

In its sample, this clonotype was seen a few times. The chain couples TRBV28 to TRBJ2-7; TRBD1 is a possible D gene (5 bases). The germline V gene has CDR1 MDHEN and CDR2 SYDVKM. The CDR3 length is 15 residues. The V end was cut by 5 bases, the J end by 6 bases, with 20 bases between. This CDR3 reads CASSGAGRLSAEQYF. CDR3 DNA sequence: TGTGCCAGCAGTGGCGCAGGGCGCCTTTCCGCCGAGCAGTACTTC.

The V gene is TRBV5-1, the J gene TRBJ2-5, with D perhaps matching TRBD1 (6 bases). Trimming pared 1 base from V and 1 base from J, leaving 11 bases between. Germline CDR1 is SGHRS and CDR2 is YFSETQ. The CDR3 runs 15 residues. The CDR3: CASSLTGIVQETQYF. The DNA of the CDR3 is TGCGCCAGCAGCTTGACAGGGATTGTCCAAGAGACCCAGTACTTC. Full variable domain (remainder filled in from reference TRBV5-1 and TRBJ2-5): KAGVTQTPRYLIKTRGQQVTLSCSPISGHRSVSWYQQTPGQGLQFLFEYFSETQRNKGNFPGRFSGRQFSNSRSEMNVSTLELGDSALYLCASSLTGIVQETQYFGPGTRLLVL.

This clonotype showed up just a few times. The gene calls are TRBV12-5 and TRBJ2-2; possibly TRBD1 for D (7 bases). This CDR3 has 14 residues. V was clipped by 9 bases and J by 3 bases, with 14 bases between them. The germline CDR1 and CDR2 sequences are LGHNT and FRNRAP. The CDR3 bases are TGTGCTAGCAGACAGGGACTTTACACCGGGGAGCTGTTTTTT. The encoded protein is CASRQGLYTGELFF.

The V call is TRBV7-3, the J call TRBJ2-7; no clear D. The V end lost 1 base, the J end lost 3 bases, and 7 bases lay between the germline ends. Germline-derived CDR1 and CDR2 are SGHTA and FQGTGA. This CDR3 spans 13 amino acids. CDR3 coding DNA: TGTGCCAGCAGCTTAATGGCTGACTACGAGCAGTACTTC. Residues: CASSLMADYEQYF.

The chain uses TRBV7-2 and TRBJ2-3, with TRBD2 identical over 12 bases. CDR3 size: 17 residues. V was pared by 5 bases and J by 3 bases, with 9 bases of the junction left unmatched. Germline CDR1 and CDR2: SGHTA and FQGNSA. The CDR3 DNA follows: TGTGCCAGCAGCCTCCGACTAGCGGGAGCGGGGACAGATACGCAGTATTTT. This gives the protein CASSLRLAGAGTDTQYF.

This clonotype was detected a few times. The chain joins TRBV6-1 to TRBJ2-1; no firm D call. Trimming took 3 bases from V and 4 from J, leaving 16 bases between them. Germline assignment: CDR1 MNHNS and CDR2 SASEGT. CDR3 length: 16 residues. CDR3 nucleotides: TGTGCCAGCAGTGAGCCTTTTACTGAGAAGTACAATGAGCAGTTCTTC. Protein product: CASSEPFTEKYNEQFF.

This clonotype was counted a few times. The chain is built from TRBV6-5 and TRBJ1-2; D is possibly TRBD1 (6 bases). Germline V gives CDR1 MNHEY, CDR2 SVGAGI. V lost 2 bases and J 4 bases, leaving 8 bases between the germline ends. The CDR3 extends over 13 amino acids. The CDR3 protein is CASSYEGGYGYTF. In DNA form, the CDR3 reads TGTGCCAGCAGTTACGAGGGGGGCTATGGCTACACCTTC.

This chain's CDR3 is CASSPTRSWWYEQYF. CDR3 nucleotides: TGCGCCAGCAGCCCCACCCGCTCTTGGTGGTACGAGCAGTACTTC. This rearrangement joins TRBV4-1 to TRBJ2-7; D not certain. Germline values: CDR1 MGHRA, CDR2 YSYEKL. V lost 4 bases and J 4 bases, leaving 17 bases between the germline ends. The CDR3 is made up of 15 amino acids.

The rearrangement links TRBV5-1 to TRBJ2-1, with 9 positions matching TRBD1. Germline lookup yields CDR1 SGHRS and CDR2 YFSETQ. With 3 bases clipped from V and 9 bases from J, the junction kept 10 bases outside the gene matches. The CDR3 loop spans 15 amino acids. CDR3 amino acids: CASSWDRVKGGEQFF. CDR3 sequence (DNA): TGCGCCAGCAGCTGGGACAGGGTTAAGGGGGGTGAGCAGTTCTTC.

Only a few counts were recorded for this clonotype. The rearrangement joins TRBV7-9 to TRBJ2-7; 9 nucleotides match TRBD1. The germline V gene encodes CDR1 SEHNR and CDR2 FQNEAQ (reference sequence). The CDR3 runs 15 residues. V dropped 7 bases and J dropped 0; count of bases not matched to a gene: 7. The CDR3 DNA sequence: TGTGCCAGCAACACCCCGGGACAGGGCTCCTACGAGCAGTACTTC. Protein: CASNTPGQGSYEQYF. The complete variable domain, with remaining parts taken from reference TRBV7-9 and TRBJ2-7, reads DTGVSQNPRHKITKRGQNVTFRCDPISEHNRLYWYRQTLGQGPEFLTYFQNEAQLEKSRLLSDRFSAERPKGSFSTLEIQRTEQGDSAMYLCASNTPGQGSYEQYFGPGTRLTVT.

This clonotype was observed a few times. An end of the junction does not agree with germline; a read error may underlie this. V is TRBV20-1 and J is TRBJ1-2; tentative D call: TRBD1 (5 bases). CDR1 and CDR2 from the germline V gene are DFQATT and SNEGSKA (reference sequence). CDR3 size: 15 residues. CDR3 nucleotides: TGCAGTGCTCCGCCGACTCTACAGGAATCCTATGACTACACCTTC. This codes for CSAPPTLQESYDYTF.

The J gene is TRBJ2-7, the V gene TRBV6-5; 10 bases line up with TRBD2. The V gene's germline CDR1 is MNHEY and CDR2 SVGAGI. With 4 bases clipped from V and 1 base from J, the junction kept 4 bases outside the gene matches. The CDR3 extends over 15 amino acids. The DNA for the CDR3 is TGTGCCAGCAGTTCTTATAGCGGGAGGTCCTACGAGCAGTACTTC. Amino acids: CASSSYSGRSYEQYF.

This clonotype has only a few counts. The chain recombines TRBV7-9 with TRBJ2-5, with D hard to call. The germline gives CDR1 SEHNR, CDR2 FQNEAQ (reference sequence). V was trimmed by 1 base and J by 5 bases, leaving 8 bases between them. The length of the CDR3 is 13 residues. The DNA for the CDR3 is TGTGCCAGCAGCTTAGTCCCCCCGGAGACCCAGTACTTC. Translation: CASSLVPPETQYF. Complete variable domain (other parts from reference TRBV7-9 and TRBJ2-5): DTGVSQNPRHKITKRGQNVTFRCDPISEHNRLYWYRQTLGQGPEFLTYFQNEAQLEKSRLLSDRFSAERPKGSFSTLEIQRTEQGDSAMYLCASSLVPPETQYFGPGTRLLVL.

This rearrangement joins TRBV7-3 to TRBJ2-7; 8 bases are shared with TRBD1. Germline CDR1 SGHTA, CDR2 FQGTGA. Unmatched junction bases numbered 6, after V lost 5 bases and J lost 0 bases. The CDR3 has 15 amino acids. The CDR3 bases are TGTGCCAGCAGCATCAACAGGGGGAGCTCCTACGAGCAGTACTTC. Translating gives CASSINRGSSYEQYF.

J is TRBJ1-2 and V is TRBV7-9; TRBD1 might be the D (6 bases). V was cut by 6 bases and J by 8 bases, with 25 bases left in between. CDR3 length: 16 residues. Germline V gene sequence: CDR1 SEHNR, CDR2 FQNEAQ (reference sequence). CDR3 in amino acids: CASRSGTPDVVRGYTF. Here the CDR3 DNA reads TGTGCCAGCAGGTCCGGGACACCTGATGTGGTTCGCGGCTACACCTTC.

The chain recombines TRBV7-9 with TRBJ2-5, with D perhaps matching TRBD2 (6 bases). Germline assignment: CDR1 SEHNR and CDR2 FQNEAQ (reference sequence). The ends were cut back, 2 bases at V and 2 bases at J, with 9 bases in the middle. The CDR3 consists of 14 residues. The CDR3 spells CASSLLALQETQYF. DNA for the CDR3: TGTGCCAGCAGCTTACTAGCGCTTCAAGAGACCCAGTACTTC.